The 27 T cell receptor beta chains presented below share a single source sample, sequenced in a study of blood T cell repertoires in COVID-19. The assay was immunoSEQ multiplex PCR, and TCRdb's table has in-frame clones only and misses some. The repertoire holds 250,000 to 350,000 clones, with around 90% as singletons. Sequencing was performed on peripheral blood. Every receptor here comes from a woman between 45 and 65 years old who had recovered from COVID-19.

The rearrangement links TRBV5-4 to TRBJ1-2; TRBD1 agrees at 10 bases. V trimming: 5 bases; J trimming: 6 bases; junction bases outside the gene matches: 7. The V gene's germline CDR1 is SGHNT and CDR2 YYREEE (reference sequence). The CDR3 loop spans 14 amino acids. Written as DNA, the CDR3 is TGTGCCAGCAGTGGGGACAGGGGAAGGGATGGCTACACCTTC. Residues: CASSGDRGRDGYTF.

This sequence joins TRBV19 and TRBJ2-5; tentative D call: TRBD1 (6 bases). CDR3 size: 14 residues. CDR1 and CDR2 (germline): LNHDA, SQIVND (reference sequence). The V gene lost 6 bases and the J gene lost 1 base, with 12 bases spanning the gap. The CDR3 protein is CASSRGGFQETQYF. The CDR3 DNA follows: TGTGCCAGTAGCCGAGGGGGTTTCCAAGAGACCCAGTACTTC.

The J gene is TRBJ2-1, the V gene TRBV2, with TRBD2 identical over 7 bases. Germline trimming cut 6 bases from V and 6 bases from J; bases unmatched to any gene: 14. Per germline, CDR1 SNHLY and CDR2 FYNNEI. This CDR3 contains 16 residues. CDR3 DNA: TGTGCCAGCAGCGACCCTATAGCGGGCAGCGCCAATGAGCAGTTCTTC. Protein product: CASSDPIAGSANEQFF. Combining the CDR3 with reference TRBV2 and TRBJ2-1 gives the whole variable domain EPEVTQTPSHQVTQMGQEVILRCVPISNHLYFYWYRQILGQKVEFLVSFYNNEISEKSEIFDDQFSVERPDGSNFTLKIRSTKLEDSAMYFCASSDPIAGSANEQFFGPGTRLTVL.

The rearrangement joins TRBV7-6 to TRBJ1-2, with 12 bases fitting TRBD1. J lost 8 bases, V lost 5 bases, and 9 bases had no gene match. Germline V gives CDR1 SGHVS, CDR2 FNYEAQ. The CDR3 is made up of 15 amino acids. Here the CDR3 DNA reads TGTGCCAGCAGCCGGGGACAGGGGGCATCGGCGGGCTACACCTTC. Its translation: CASSRGQGASAGYTF.

The chain couples TRBV7-2 to TRBJ2-5; TRBD2 aligns across 12 bases. The CDR3 totals 16 residues. J lost 6 bases, V lost 0 bases, and 5 bases had no gene match. Germline-derived CDR1 and CDR2 are SGHTA and FQGNSA. In nucleotides, the CDR3 is TGTGCCAGCAGCTTAGCCCCGACTAGCGGGAGACAGACCCAGTACTTC. This translates into CASSLAPTSGRQTQYF. The variable domain in full, completed from reference TRBV7-2 and TRBJ2-5, reads GAGVSQSPSNKVTEKGKDVELRCDPISGHTALYWYRQSLGQGLEFLIYFQGNSAPDKSGLPSDRFSAERTGGSVSTLTIQRTQQEDSAVYLCASSLAPTSGRQTQYFGPGTRLLVL.

The chain is built from TRBV10-3 and TRBJ2-5; D is possibly TRBD2 (6 bases). Trimming left V 6 bases short and J 6 bases short, with 11 bases between. CDR3 length: 12 residues. In germline, CDR1 is ENHRY, CDR2 SYGVKD. The CDR3 is CAIRGGSQTQYF. The CDR3 DNA reads TGTGCCATCAGAGGAGGGTCACAGACCCAGTACTTC.

This clone was seen once. The chain couples TRBV6-5 to TRBJ2-1; D might be TRBD2 (5 bases). The germline V gene has CDR1 MNHEY and CDR2 SVGAGI. V lost 0 bases and J lost 4, with 7 bases in between. The CDR3 has 14 residues. The CDR3 sequence: CASSYSDLYNEQFF. The CDR3 DNA follows: TGTGCCAGCAGTTACTCGGACTTATACAATGAGCAGTTCTTC.

The chain is built from TRBV2 and TRBJ1-2; D ambiguous. The CDR3 covers 15 residues. V lost 1 base and J lost 4, with 13 bases in between. From germline, CDR1 is SNHLY and CDR2 FYNNEI. The CDR3 loop reads CASSEVTSTLYGYTF. DNA for the CDR3: TGTGCCAGCAGTGAAGTGACTTCCACTCTCTATGGCTACACCTTC.

This clone was found once. The chain links TRBV4-3 to TRBJ2-7; TRBD2 matches 10 bases. J was trimmed by 2 bases and V by 2 bases; bases with no gene match: 0. The CDR3 extends over 14 amino acids. The germline CDR1 and CDR2 sequences are LGHNA and YSLEER. The CDR3 coding sequence is TGCGCCAGCAGCCAACTAGCGGGGGCCTACGAGCAGTACTTC. This codes for CASSQLAGAYEQYF.

This chain joins TRBV4-3 and TRBJ1-2; a weak D match, TRBD1 (5 bases). The germline gives CDR1 LGHNA, CDR2 YSLEER. CDR3 length: 14 amino acids. V lost 0 bases to trimming and J lost 6 bases, with 11 bases between them. Written as DNA, the CDR3 is TGCGCCAGCAGCCAAGAATACAGGCTGGATGGCTACACCTTC. Translated: CASSQEYRLDGYTF.

This sequence joins TRBV6-1 and TRBJ1-1; D uncertain. Trimming removed 0 bases from V and 1 base from J, with 15 bases in between. The germline V gene encodes CDR1 MNHNS and CDR2 SASEGT. This CDR3 region has 17 residues. The chain's CDR3 is CASSEALSPTTNTEAFF. Written as DNA, the CDR3 is TGTGCCAGCAGTGAAGCCCTATCCCCAACCACGAACACTGAAGCTTTCTTT.

The rearrangement joins TRBV30 to TRBJ1-2; the D is unclear. The germline gives CDR1 GTSNPN, CDR2 SVGIG (reference sequence). The CDR3 runs 13 residues. The CDR3 coding sequence is TGTGCTGCCGGCGGGTTGTCTAACTATGGCTACACCTTC. It is translated as CAAGGLSNYGYTF.

The chain has TRBV6-5 and TRBJ2-2; maybe TRBD1 (6 bases). The CDR3 loop spans 16 amino acids. Per the germline V gene, CDR1 is MNHEY and CDR2 is SVGAGI. V dropped 1 base and J dropped 2 bases, with 11 bases sitting between them. The CDR3 loop is CASSYFSDRNTGELFF. The CDR3 DNA follows: TGTGCCAGCAGTTACTTTTCGGACAGAAACACCGGGGAGCTGTTTTTT.

The chain has TRBV5-5 and TRBJ2-1; 9 nucleotides match TRBD1. The CDR3 has 16 residues. The germline CDR1 and CDR2 sequences are SGHKS and YYEKEE (reference sequence). J was trimmed by 4 bases and V by 2 bases; bases with no gene match: 7. This CDR3 reads CASSFIGTGPYNEQFF. CDR3 DNA sequence: TGTGCCAGCAGCTTTATCGGGACAGGGCCTTACAATGAGCAGTTCTTC.

This clone has a handful of counts. Written as DNA, the CDR3 is TGCAGCTACGGGGAAGTTGAGCAGTTCTTC. Translation gives CSYGEVEQFF. This chain joins TRBV29-1 and TRBJ2-1; D perhaps matches TRBD2 (5 bases). Germline CDR1 is SQVTM and CDR2 is ANQGSEA. V dropped 8 bases and J dropped 9 bases, with 11 bases sitting between them. This CDR3 contains 10 residues.

V usage is TRBV7-2 and J usage is TRBJ1-2, with 7 bases that match TRBD1. V shed 6 bases, J shed 4 bases, and the junction held 5 bases outside the gene matches. From germline, CDR1 is SGHTA and CDR2 FQGNSA. CDR3 size: 13 residues. CDR3 region: CASRLTGTYGYTF. CDR3 bases: TGTGCCAGCAGGCTGACAGGGACCTATGGCTACACCTTC.

V gene TRBV7-9 combines with J gene TRBJ2-3; perhaps TRBD1 as D (5 bases). This CDR3 comprises 15 residues. Trimming removed 2 bases from V and 3 bases from J, with 12 bases in between. Germline loops: CDR1 SEHNR, CDR2 FQNEAQ (reference sequence). CDR3 in DNA: TGTGCCAGCAGCTTATATCCTAGGGGAACAGATACGCAGTATTTT. Translating it yields CASSLYPRGTDTQYF. The entire variable domain, with the rest obtained from reference TRBV7-9 and TRBJ2-3, is as follows: DTGVSQNPRHKITKRGQNVTFRCDPISEHNRLYWYRQTLGQGPEFLTYFQNEAQLEKSRLLSDRFSAERPKGSFSTLEIQRTEQGDSAMYLCASSLYPRGTDTQYFGPGTRLTVL.

This clone was seen more than once but under ten times. The V and J genes are TRBV18 and TRBJ2-7; TRBD1 is a possible D gene (5 bases). This CDR3 is 14 amino acids long. Per germline, CDR1 KGHSH and CDR2 LQKENI. V was clipped by 6 bases and J by 5 bases, with 17 bases between them. The CDR3 region is CASSLRLQVHEQYF. CDR3 sequence (DNA): TGTGCCAGCTCCCTCCGTCTACAGGTACACGAGCAGTACTTC.

The chain has TRBV6-2 or TRBV6-3 and TRBJ1-5; D may be TRBD1 (5 bases). V shed 2 bases and J shed 3 bases, with 11 bases lying between them. Per the germline V gene, CDR1 is MNHEY and CDR2 is SVGEGT. The CDR3 runs to 15 residues. The CDR3 reads CASSYAGRHNQPQHF. The CDR3 region has the DNA TGTGCCAGCAGTTACGCGGGACGGCACAATCAGCCCCAGCATTTT.

The chain couples TRBV11-1 to TRBJ2-7; 9 nucleotides line up with TRBD1. Germline V gives CDR1 SGHAT, CDR2 FQDESV (reference sequence). V was clipped by 5 bases and J by 6 bases; unmatched bases: 5. The CDR3 is made up of 13 amino acids. CDR3 sequence (DNA): TGTGCCAGCAGCACTCGACAGGGGGGCGAGCAGTACTTC. It yields the protein CASSTRQGGEQYF.

V is TRBV7-3 and J is TRBJ2-1; D possibly corresponds to TRBD2 (5 bases). CDR3 length: 13 residues. The V and J ends lost 5 bases and 7 bases respectively, with 12 bases between them. CDR1 and CDR2 from the germline V gene are SGHTA and FQGTGA. CDR3 coding DNA: TGTGCCAGCAGCCTCGGGGTAGGGAATGAGCAGTTCTTC. Protein sequence: CASSLGVGNEQFF. Together with reference TRBV7-3 and TRBJ2-1, the CDR3 gives the full variable domain: GAGVSQTPSNKVTEKGKYVELRCDPISGHTALYWYRQSLGQGPEFLIYFQGTGAADDSGLPNDRFFAVRPEGSVSTLKIQRTERGDSAVYLCASSLGVGNEQFFGPGTRLTVL.

The chain has TRBV4-1 and TRBJ1-1; D gene unclear. Germline assignment: CDR1 MGHRA and CDR2 YSYEKL. Between the trimmed V and J ends, which lost 4 bases and 5 bases, there was a span of 17 bases. The CDR3 is 15 amino acids. DNA for the CDR3: TGCGCCAGCAGCCCGGAACCTCGGGTAAGGACTGAAGCTTTCTTT. It yields the protein CASSPEPRVRTEAFF.

This chain uses TRBV2 with TRBJ2-5; TRBD1 might be the D (7 bases). CDR1 and CDR2 (germline): SNHLY, FYNNEI. Trimming pared 4 bases from V and 5 bases from J, leaving 14 bases between. The CDR3 is 14 amino acids. CDR3 sequence reads: CASSGQGRGETQYF. The CDR3 DNA reads TGTGCCAGCAGTGGACAGGGCCGGGGGGAGACCCAGTACTTC.

The chain employs TRBV6-2 or TRBV6-3 and TRBJ1-1; perhaps TRBD1 as D (5 bases). From germline, CDR1 is MNHEY and CDR2 SVGEGT. V lost 4 bases to trimming and J lost 5 bases, with 11 bases between them. The CDR3 extends over 13 amino acids. CDR3 sequence (DNA): TGTGCCAGCAGTTTTTGGGGGGGGACTGAAGCTTTCTTT. It encodes CASSFWGGTEAFF.

The gene calls are TRBV9 and TRBJ2-2; D is possibly TRBD2 (6 bases). This CDR3 region has 12 residues. The ends were cut back, 6 bases at V and 5 bases at J, with 8 bases in the middle. From germline, CDR1 is SGDLS and CDR2 YYNGEE. The CDR3 nucleotides are TGTGCCAGCAATCGGGAGACCGGGGAGCTGTTTTTT. Protein sequence: CASNRETGELFF.

The chain joins TRBV27 to TRBJ2-7, with a weak D call TRBD1 (5 bases). The length of the CDR3 is 13 residues. Germline V CDR1 and CDR2: MNHEY, SMNVEV (reference sequence). V lost 2 bases to trimming and J lost 5 bases, with 10 bases between them. The DNA for the CDR3 is TGTGCCAGCAGTTTAAACAGGCTGGACGAGCAGTACTTC. Its translation: CASSLNRLDEQYF.

The J gene is TRBJ2-7, the V gene TRBV6-2 or TRBV6-3; D perhaps matches TRBD2 (6 bases). In germline, CDR1 is MNHEY, CDR2 SVGEGT. This CDR3 has 19 residues. V dropped 5 bases and J dropped 3 bases, with 29 bases sitting between them. Here the CDR3 DNA reads TGTGCCAGCAGTCCCCCCACTAAACGGACTATTCCTGCCTACTACGAGCAGTACTTC. This encodes CASSPPTKRTIPAYYEQYF.